The T cell receptor beta chain described here comes from a study of cytomegalovirus exposure and HLA in healthy donors. Study-level points and caveats: Accurate HLA-A and HLA-B prediction from TCR beta sequences was reported for most subjects.

PCR primers comprised 60 Vbeta and 13 Jbeta primers. Method: immunoSEQ multiplex PCR; TCRdb's copy keeps in-frame clones and lacks some. The sample lists around 130,000 clones; roughly 70% were seen once. Comment on this clone: What it recognizes is unknown.

This sequence originates from a man in his forties or fifties in good health and CMV-seropositive. The sequenced material came from PBMCs.

CDR3 nucleotide sequence: TGTGCCAGCAGTTCTTCCAGGTACCAGCCCCAGCATTTT. It codes for CASSSSRYQPQHF. This chain uses TRBV27 with TRBJ1-5, with D uncertain. This CDR3 region has 13 residues. Germline CDR1 MNHEY, CDR2 SMNVEV (reference sequence). V lost 4 bases to trimming and J lost 7 bases, with 11 bases between them.